A single sample gave rise to the 9 T cell receptor beta chains below, sequenced in a study of somatic reversion in DOCK8 deficiency. TRB libraries came from one-step amplicon PCR on about 99 ng genomic DNA with EuroClonality-NGS primers. MiXCR was run by TCRdb on the multiplex PCR reads, yielding one entry per CDR3 protein. The table includes over a thousand distinct CDR3 sequences, approximately 19% detected once. The sample comprised blood. The receptors were sampled from a human donor with DOCK8 deficiency.

The V gene is TRBV14, the J gene TRBJ2-7; D might be TRBD1 or TRBD2, each matching 5 bases. Germline loops: CDR1 SGHDN, CDR2 FVKESK. The CDR3 is 14 amino acids. Trimming took 4 bases from V and 3 from J, leaving 13 bases between them. The CDR3, as DNA: TGTGCCAGCAGCCGCCTGGGACCGAACTACGAGCAGTACTTC. This translates into CASSRLGPNYEQYF.

This clonotype ranks as medium-sized. The CDR3 nucleotides read TGCACCGAGACGAGGTGGGACTATGGCTACACCTTC. As protein: CTETRWDYGYTF. This sequence joins TRBV20-1 and TRBJ1-2; D call uncertain. Germline V CDR1 and CDR2: DFQATT, SNEGSKA (reference sequence). There are 12 residues in the CDR3.

This clonotype is deemed medium-sized. V and J are TRBV5-6 and TRBJ1-1; D is undetermined. This CDR3 spans 13 amino acids. The germline V gene has CDR1 SGHDT and CDR2 YYEEEE. Trimming took 1 base from V and 5 from J, leaving 9 bases between them. CDR3 DNA sequence: TGTGCCAGCAGCTTGCCTGGGAAGACTGAAGCTTTCTTT. This codes for CASSLPGKTEAFF.

As regards this clonotype: A much larger clone sits a single nucleotide away, making a read error possible. The V call is TRBV20-1, the J call TRBJ1-5; weak D call: TRBD1 (6 bases). CDR1 is DFQATT and CDR2 is SNEGSKA in the germline V gene (reference sequence). The CDR3 sequence is 14 residues long. The CDR3 coding sequence is TGCAGTGCTAGTGTCGGGACACTGAGTCAGGCCCAGCATTTT. Protein product: CSASVGTLSQAQHF.

As for this clonotype: Possible read error: a much larger clone is one base away. The J gene is TRBJ2-1, the V gene TRBV30, with 10 bases matching TRBD1. CDR1 GTSNPN and CDR2 SVGIG come from the germline V gene (reference sequence). The CDR3 spans 14 residues. The CDR3 region is CACQPGQGNNEQLF. DNA of the CDR3: TGTGCCTGCCAACCGGGACAGGGGAACAATGAGCAGCTCTTC.

This clonotype was recorded at least ten times. V and J are TRBV7-8 and TRBJ1-6, with D unclear. From germline, CDR1 is SGHVS and CDR2 FQNEAQ. The CDR3 has 14 amino acids. V lost 1 base to trimming and J lost 7 bases, with 8 bases between them. The CDR3 DNA sequence: TGTGCCAGCAGCTTAGGGTCAGTGAATTCACCCCTCCACTTT. Translated, it gives CASSLGSVNSPLHF.

The chain employs TRBV7-2 and TRBJ1-2; 7 bases agree with TRBD1. Germline values: CDR1 SGHTA, CDR2 FQGNSA. This CDR3 comprises 12 residues. V lost 4 bases, J lost 10 bases, and 6 bases stayed unmatched. The CDR3 is CASSSRTGVYTF. In nucleotides, the CDR3 is TGTGCCAGCAGCTCGCGGACAGGCGTCTACACCTTC.

The rearrangement uses TRBV4-3 and TRBJ2-2; TRBD1 is a possible D gene (6 bases). The germline V and J ends were trimmed by 3 bases and 2 bases, with 22 bases remaining between them. The CDR3 loop spans 19 amino acids. The germline CDR1 and CDR2 sequences are LGHNA and YSLEER. The CDR3, as DNA: TGCGCCAGCAGCCAGGGGAAAAATTTAAAGGACAGAAACACCGGGGAGCTGTTTTTT. It encodes CASSQGKNLKDRNTGELFF.

This clonotype is labeled as medium-sized. V gene TRBV3-1 combines with J gene TRBJ2-7; maybe TRBD1 (6 bases). The CDR3 contains 14 residues. V lost 1 base and J lost 5, with 12 bases in between. Germline lookup yields CDR1 LGHDT and CDR2 YNNKEL (reference sequence). The CDR3 loop is CASSQVQGSNEQYF. CDR3 coding DNA: TGTGCCAGCAGCCAAGTCCAGGGGTCCAACGAGCAGTACTTC.